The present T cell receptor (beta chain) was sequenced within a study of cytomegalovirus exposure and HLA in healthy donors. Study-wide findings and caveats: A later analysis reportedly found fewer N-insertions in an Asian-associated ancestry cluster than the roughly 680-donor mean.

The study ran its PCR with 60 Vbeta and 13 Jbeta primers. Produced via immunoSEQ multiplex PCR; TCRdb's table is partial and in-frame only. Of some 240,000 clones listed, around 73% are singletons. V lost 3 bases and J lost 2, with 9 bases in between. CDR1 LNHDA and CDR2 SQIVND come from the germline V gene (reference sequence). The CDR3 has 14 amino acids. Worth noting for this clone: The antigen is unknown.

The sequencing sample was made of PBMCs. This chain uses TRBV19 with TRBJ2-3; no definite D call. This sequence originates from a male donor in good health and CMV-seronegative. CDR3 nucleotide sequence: TGTGCCAGTAGTATGATACGAGACACAGATACGCAGTATTTT. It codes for CASSMIRDTDTQYF. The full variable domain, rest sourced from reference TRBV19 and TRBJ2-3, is DGGITQSPKYLFRKEGQNVTLSCEQNLNHDAMYWYRQDPGQGLRLIYYSQIVNDFQKGDIAEGYSVSREKKESFPLTVTSAQKNPTAFYLCASSMIRDTDTQYFGPGTRLTVL.